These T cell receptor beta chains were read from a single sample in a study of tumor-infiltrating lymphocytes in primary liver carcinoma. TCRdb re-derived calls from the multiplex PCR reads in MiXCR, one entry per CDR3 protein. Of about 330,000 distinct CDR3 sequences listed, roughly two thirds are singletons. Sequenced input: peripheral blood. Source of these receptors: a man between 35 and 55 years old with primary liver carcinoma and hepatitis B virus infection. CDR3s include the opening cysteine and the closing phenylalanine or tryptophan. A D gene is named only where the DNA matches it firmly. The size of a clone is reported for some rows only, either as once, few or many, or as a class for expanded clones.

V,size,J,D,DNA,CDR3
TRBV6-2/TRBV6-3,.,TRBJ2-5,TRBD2,TGTGCCAGCAGTTACTCTTCGGCGGGAGGGGGTTTCTACGAGACCCAGTACTTC,CASSYSSAGGGFYETQYF
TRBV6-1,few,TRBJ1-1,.,TGTGCCAGCAGTGAAGACGAGGGGACTGAAGCTTTCTTT,CASSEDEGTEAFF
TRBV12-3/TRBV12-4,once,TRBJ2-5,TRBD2,TGTGCTAGCAGTAAGGGGACTAGCGGGAGCCTTCGGCAGGAGACCCATTACTTC,CASSKGTSGSLRQETHYF
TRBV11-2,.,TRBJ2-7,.,TGTGCCGGCAGCCGAGCAGGGGGGTTTAACGAGCAGTACTTC,CAGSRAGGFNEQYF
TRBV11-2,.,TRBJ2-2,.,TGTGCCAGCAGCCCCAGTACGTTCGGGACCCCGTCCGCCGGGGAGCCGTTTTTT,CASSPSTFGTPSAGEPFF
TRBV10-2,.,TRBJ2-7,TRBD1,TGCGCCAGCGTCCTGGACAGGGTTTGTCGGGAGCAGTACTTC,CASVLDRVCREQYF
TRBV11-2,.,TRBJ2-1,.,TGTGCCAGCAGCTTAGACGAGACAGCGCGTCTTGAGCAGCTCTTC,CASSLDETARLEQLF
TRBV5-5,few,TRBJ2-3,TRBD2,TGTGCCAGCAGCTTGGCCGGACTAGCGGATACAGATACGCAGTATTTT,CASSLAGLADTDTQYF
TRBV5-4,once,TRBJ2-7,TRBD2,TGTGCCAGTAGCACCGGACTAGCGGGAGTCGCCTACGAGCAGTACTTC,CASSTGLAGVAYEQYF
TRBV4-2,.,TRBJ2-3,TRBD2,TGTGCAAGCAGCCAGAGACTAGCGGGAAACGCAGATACGCAGTATTTT,CASSQRLAGNADTQYF
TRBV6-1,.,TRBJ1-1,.,TGTGCCAACAGTACAACAATGAACACTGAAGCTTTCTTT,CANSTTMNTEAFF
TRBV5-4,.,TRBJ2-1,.,TGTGCCAGCAGCTTGGAACTGTACAATGAGCAGTTCTTC,CASSLELYNEQFF
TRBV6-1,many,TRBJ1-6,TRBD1,TGTGCCAGCAGTGAAGCGACACAGGGGGCTAGGAATTCACCCCTCCACTTT,CASSEATQGARNSPLHF
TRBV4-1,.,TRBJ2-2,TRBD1,TGCGCCAGCAACGATCTGAACAGGGGGTCAACCGGAGAGCTGTTTTTT,CASNDLNRGSTGELFF
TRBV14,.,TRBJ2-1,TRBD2,TGTGCCAGCAGCCAAGATTATTCGTTTCGGCAAGCGGGAGTTTTTGGCAATGAGCAGTTCTTC,CASSQDYSFRQAGVFGNEQFF
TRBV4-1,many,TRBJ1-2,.,TGCGCCAGCAGCCAAGATGAGTTAGCTAACTATGGCTACACCTTC,CASSQDELANYGYTF
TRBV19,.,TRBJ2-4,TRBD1,TGTGCCAGTAGCAAGACAGGGGATGCCAAAAACATTCAGTACTTC,CASSKTGDAKNIQYF
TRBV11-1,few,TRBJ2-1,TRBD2,TGTGCCAGCAGCTTAACCTCACCCTACCTAGCGGGGACCGACAATGAGCAGTTCTTC,CASSLTSPYLAGTDNEQFF
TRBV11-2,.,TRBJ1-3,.,TGTGCCAGCAGCTTAGTTTCTTCTACGAGCTCTGGAAGCACCATATATTTT,CASSLVSSTSSGSTIYF
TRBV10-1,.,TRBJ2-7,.,TGCGCCAGAAGGACTTCCTACGAGCAGTACTTC,CARRTSYEQYF
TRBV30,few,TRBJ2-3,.,TGTGCCTGGAGTGTACTCGCGGTCTTCACAGATACGCAGTATTTT,CAWSVLAVFTDTQYF
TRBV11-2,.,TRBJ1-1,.,TGTGCCAGCAGCTTAGTCCCCTTAAGCAGGGGTGTCACTGAAGCTTTCTTT,CASSLVPLSRGVTEAFF
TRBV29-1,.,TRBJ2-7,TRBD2,TGCAGCGTAGCACATAGCGGGAGCTCCTACGAGCAATACTTC,CSVAHSGSSYEQYF
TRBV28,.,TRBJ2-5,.,TGTGCCACCAGTTTACAGATTCAAGAGACCCAGTACTTC,CATSLQIQETQYF
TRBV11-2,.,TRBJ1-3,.,TGTGCCTCAGCCCAGGGAGCTGGAACCACCATATATTTT,CASAQGAGTTIYF
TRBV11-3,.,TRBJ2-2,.,TGTGCCAGCAGCTTGATCGGGACCACGAACACCGGGGAGCTGTTGTTT,CASSLIGTTNTGELLF
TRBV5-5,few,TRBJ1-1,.,TGTGCCAGCAGCTTTACCCAGGGAAGGGGTGAAGCTTTCTTT,CASSFTQGRGEAFF
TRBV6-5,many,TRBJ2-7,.,TGTGCCAGCAGTTACTCGTTCGAGCGGTCCTCCTACGAGCAGTACTTC,CASSYSFERSSYEQYF
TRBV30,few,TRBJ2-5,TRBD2,TGTGCCTGGAGTGTACGGACTAGCGGACGGGAGACCCAGTACTTC,CAWSVRTSGRETQYF
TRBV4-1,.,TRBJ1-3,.,TGCGTCAGCAGTCAAGATCTCGGAGACACCACATATTTT,CVSSQDLGDTTYF
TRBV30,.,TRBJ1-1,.,TGTGCCTGGAGTGGAACAGGGTGCACTGAAGCTTTCTTT,CAWSGTGCTEAFF